Listed below are T cell receptor beta chains from one sample, sequenced in a study of shared clonotypes between healthy human individuals. Assay used: immunoSEQ multiplex PCR; TCRdb lists only in-frame clones, some missing. The table shows roughly 590,000 clones, with about 95% occurring only once. Source material: naive CD8+ T cells sorted from blood. The receptors come from a woman in her 30s in good health. Both conserved end residues are part of each CDR3. The D gene is left open where the match is weak. The listing skips clone size in some rows; elsewhere it reads once, few, many or a size class.

V gene: TRBV4-2
clone size: NA
D gene: TRBD1
J gene: TRBJ2-5
CDR3 protein: CASSLDREETQYF
CDR3 DNA: TGTGCCAGCAGCTTGGACAGGGAAGAGACCCAGTACTTC

V gene: TRBV10-3
clone size: NA
D gene: TRBD2
J gene: TRBJ2-7
CDR3 protein: CAISEGLPGLADYEQYF
CDR3 DNA: TGTGCCATCAGTGAGGGACTTCCGGGACTAGCGGACTACGAGCAGTACTTC

V gene: TRBV5-6
clone size: once
D gene: TRBD2
J gene: TRBJ2-7
CDR3 protein: CASSFSGTSSYEQYF
CDR3 DNA: TGTGCCAGCAGCTTTAGCGGGACAAGCTCCTACGAGCAGTACTTC

V gene: TRBV27
clone size: NA
D gene: NA
J gene: TRBJ2-3
CDR3 protein: CASSYNAGTDTQYF
CDR3 DNA: TGTGCCAGCAGTTACAATGCCGGAACAGATACGCAGTATTTT

V gene: TRBV11-2
clone size: NA
D gene: NA
J gene: TRBJ2-3
CDR3 protein: CASSLARGGEATYTQYF
CDR3 DNA: TGTGCCAGCAGCTTAGCCCGGGGCGGGGAGGCCACTTATACGCAGTATTTT

V gene: TRBV28
clone size: NA
D gene: TRBD1
J gene: TRBJ1-5
CDR3 protein: CASSPGTAQHF
CDR3 DNA: TGTGCCAGCAGCCCCGGGACAGCCCAGCATTTT

V gene: TRBV29-1
clone size: NA
D gene: NA
J gene: TRBJ2-7
CDR3 protein: CSGSEDYEQYF
CDR3 DNA: TGCAGCGGGAGCGAGGACTACGAGCAGTACTTC

V gene: TRBV13
clone size: few
D gene: NA
J gene: TRBJ1-1
CDR3 protein: CASSLEVNTEAFF
CDR3 DNA: TGTGCCAGCAGCTTAGAGGTGAACACTGAAGCTTTCTTT

V gene: TRBV5-3
clone size: NA
D gene: NA
J gene: TRBJ2-5
CDR3 protein: CARSLSFQETQYF
CDR3 DNA: TGTGCCAGAAGCTTGTCCTTTCAAGAGACCCAGTACTTC

V gene: TRBV12-2
clone size: NA
D gene: NA
J gene: TRBJ2-1
CDR3 protein: CASRLAEGGRREQFF
CDR3 DNA: TGTGCAAGTCGCTTAGCGGAGGGAGGGCGACGTGAGCAGTTCTTC

V gene: TRBV4-1
clone size: NA
D gene: NA
J gene: TRBJ2-7
CDR3 protein: CASSQEPGDEQYF
CDR3 DNA: TGCGCCAGCAGCCAAGAACCGGGGGACGAGCAGTACTTC

V gene: TRBV5-6
clone size: NA
D gene: TRBD2
J gene: TRBJ2-7
CDR3 protein: CASSFFQTSGDTYEQYF
CDR3 DNA: TGTGCCAGCAGCTTTTTTCAGACTAGCGGAGATACCTACGAGCAGTACTTC

V gene: TRBV4-1
clone size: NA
D gene: NA
J gene: TRBJ1-2
CDR3 protein: CASSQDKANYGYTF
CDR3 DNA: TGCGCCAGCAGCCAAGATAAGGCCAACTATGGCTACACCTTC

V gene: TRBV13
clone size: few
D gene: NA
J gene: TRBJ2-2
CDR3 protein: CASSLWGIGSSGELFF
CDR3 DNA: TGTGCCAGCAGCTTATGGGGCATAGGGTCTTCGGGGGAGCTGTTTTTT

V gene: TRBV5-6
clone size: NA
D gene: TRBD2
J gene: TRBJ2-7
CDR3 protein: CASSLGLAGAYEQYF
CDR3 DNA: TGTGCCAGCAGCTTAGGACTAGCGGGAGCGTACGAGCAGTACTTC

V gene: TRBV5-1
clone size: NA
D gene: TRBD1
J gene: TRBJ2-2
CDR3 protein: CASSPPDRGDNTGELFF
CDR3 DNA: TGCGCCAGCAGCCCACCCGACAGGGGCGATAACACCGGGGAGCTGTTTTTT

V gene: TRBV4-1
clone size: NA
D gene: NA
J gene: TRBJ2-3
CDR3 protein: CASSRVPHTDTQYF
CDR3 DNA: TGCGCCAGCAGCCGAGTACCTCACACAGATACGCAGTATTTT

V gene: TRBV19
clone size: NA
D gene: NA
J gene: TRBJ2-7
CDR3 protein: CASSTGYEQYF
CDR3 DNA: TGTGCCAGTAGTACTGGCTACGAGCAGTACTTC

V gene: TRBV5-6
clone size: NA
D gene: NA
J gene: TRBJ2-3
CDR3 protein: CASSLAVAGDTQYF
CDR3 DNA: TGTGCCAGCAGCTTGGCAGTAGCAGGGGATACGCAGTATTTT

V gene: TRBV28
clone size: NA
D gene: TRBD1
J gene: TRBJ2-3
CDR3 protein: CASSFPRGTGTDTQYF
CDR3 DNA: TGTGCCAGCAGCTTCCCCCGCGGGACAGGGACAGATACGCAGTATTTT

V gene: TRBV19
clone size: NA
D gene: TRBD1
J gene: TRBJ1-1
CDR3 protein: CASSSPGQGWNEAFF
CDR3 DNA: TGTGCCAGTAGTTCCCCGGGACAGGGGTGGAATGAAGCTTTCTTT

V gene: TRBV4-1
clone size: NA
D gene: TRBD2
J gene: TRBJ2-1
CDR3 protein: CASSQGTSGRGDEQFF
CDR3 DNA: TGCGCCAGCAGCCAAGGGACTAGCGGGAGGGGGGATGAGCAGTTCTTC

V gene: TRBV28
clone size: once
D gene: TRBD2
J gene: TRBJ2-1
CDR3 protein: CASSLSIPDREGPYNEQFF
CDR3 DNA: TGTGCCAGCAGTTTATCCATCCCGGATCGGGAGGGCCCCTACAATGAGCAGTTCTTC

V gene: TRBV10-3
clone size: NA
D gene: TRBD2
J gene: TRBJ2-5
CDR3 protein: CAIREGLAGAEETQYF
CDR3 DNA: TGTGCCATCAGGGAGGGACTAGCGGGAGCCGAAGAGACCCAGTACTTC

V gene: TRBV10-2
clone size: NA
D gene: TRBD1
J gene: TRBJ2-3
CDR3 protein: CASSEGQGPDTQYF
CDR3 DNA: TGCGCCAGCAGTGAGGGACAGGGGCCAGATACGCAGTATTTT

V gene: TRBV7-9
clone size: NA
D gene: NA
J gene: TRBJ1-2
CDR3 protein: CASRLTTNYGYTF
CDR3 DNA: TGTGCCAGCAGGCTTACAACGAACTATGGCTACACCTTC

V gene: TRBV27
clone size: NA
D gene: NA
J gene: TRBJ1-1
CDR3 protein: CASSLKGLATEAFF
CDR3 DNA: TGTGCCAGCAGTTTAAAAGGACTAGCCACTGAAGCTTTCTTT

V gene: TRBV7-9
clone size: NA
D gene: NA
J gene: TRBJ2-1
CDR3 protein: CASSLDWGDEQFF
CDR3 DNA: TGTGCCAGCAGCTTAGACTGGGGTGATGAGCAGTTCTTC

V gene: TRBV25-1
clone size: NA
D gene: NA
J gene: TRBJ1-1
CDR3 protein: CASSVGQNTEAFF
CDR3 DNA: TGTGCCAGCAGTGTTGGACAGAACACTGAAGCTTTCTTT

V gene: TRBV10-1
clone size: once
D gene: TRBD1
J gene: TRBJ1-1
CDR3 protein: CASSEGQGLGTEAFF
CDR3 DNA: TGCGCCAGCAGTGAGGGACAGGGTTTGGGCACTGAAGCTTTCTTT

V gene: TRBV11-3
clone size: NA
D gene: NA
J gene: TRBJ2-4
CDR3 protein: CASSAHRDRAKNTQYF
CDR3 DNA: TGTGCCAGCAGCGCCCACAGGGATCGAGCCAAAAACACTCAGTACTTC

V gene: TRBV7-9
clone size: NA
D gene: NA
J gene: TRBJ2-7
CDR3 protein: CASSLGFGRDTTGYEQYF
CDR3 DNA: TGTGCCAGCAGCTTAGGTTTCGGTCGGGACACCACAGGCTACGAGCAGTACTTC

V gene: TRBV27
clone size: NA
D gene: NA
J gene: TRBJ2-6
CDR3 protein: CASSSPTSSGANVLTF
CDR3 DNA: TGTGCCAGCAGTTCGCCGACTAGCTCTGGGGCCAACGTCCTGACTTTC

V gene: TRBV6-1
clone size: NA
D gene: NA
J gene: TRBJ2-7
CDR3 protein: CASSARTDPLGEQYF
CDR3 DNA: TGTGCCAGCAGTGCACGTACAGACCCACTGGGCGAGCAGTACTTC

V gene: TRBV7-9
clone size: NA
D gene: NA
J gene: TRBJ2-7
CDR3 protein: CASSLAAGTHYEQYF
CDR3 DNA: TGTGCCAGCAGCTTAGCTGCCGGGACGCACTACGAGCAGTACTTC

V gene: TRBV7-9
clone size: NA
D gene: NA
J gene: TRBJ2-1
CDR3 protein: CASSLIVDEQFF
CDR3 DNA: TGTGCCAGCAGCTTAATCGTGGATGAGCAGTTCTTC

V gene: TRBV28
clone size: NA
D gene: NA
J gene: TRBJ2-2
CDR3 protein: CASSFRPSGELFF
CDR3 DNA: TGTGCCAGCAGTTTCCGTCCCTCTGGGGAGCTGTTTTTT

V gene: TRBV27
clone size: NA
D gene: TRBD2
J gene: TRBJ2-2
CDR3 protein: CASSLGTSGLNTGELFF
CDR3 DNA: TGTGCCAGCAGTTTAGGGACTAGCGGGCTGAACACCGGGGAGCTGTTTTTT

V gene: TRBV4-1
clone size: NA
D gene: NA
J gene: TRBJ2-7
CDR3 protein: CASSQGPFYEQYF
CDR3 DNA: TGCGCCAGCAGCCAAGGACCGTTTTACGAGCAGTACTTC

V gene: TRBV14
clone size: NA
D gene: TRBD2
J gene: TRBJ2-3
CDR3 protein: CASSQRVRTSGTDTQYF
CDR3 DNA: TGTGCCAGCAGCCAGCGGGTGAGGACTAGCGGCACAGATACGCAGTATTTT

V gene: TRBV29-1
clone size: NA
D gene: NA
J gene: TRBJ2-1
CDR3 protein: CSVGSGAIEPRGEQFF
CDR3 DNA: TGCAGCGTCGGGTCTGGGGCTATCGAGCCCAGGGGTGAGCAGTTCTTC

V gene: TRBV2
clone size: NA
D gene: NA
J gene: TRBJ2-7
CDR3 protein: CASSEWGDRATYEQYF
CDR3 DNA: TGTGCCAGCAGTGAATGGGGGGACAGAGCTACCTACGAGCAGTACTTC

V gene: TRBV5-1
clone size: NA
D gene: TRBD1
J gene: TRBJ1-1
CDR3 protein: CASSQIRTGGEAFF
CDR3 DNA: TGCGCCAGCAGCCAAATCAGGACAGGGGGCGAAGCTTTCTTT

V gene: TRBV5-1
clone size: once
D gene: TRBD1
J gene: TRBJ2-7
CDR3 protein: CASSLTPVDRGDEQYF
CDR3 DNA: TGCGCCAGCAGCTTGACTCCGGTCGACAGGGGTGACGAGCAGTACTTC

V gene: TRBV14
clone size: NA
D gene: NA
J gene: TRBJ2-7
CDR3 protein: CASSQERGKASYEQYF
CDR3 DNA: TGTGCCAGCAGCCAAGAGAGGGGTAAGGCATCCTACGAGCAGTACTTC

V gene: TRBV27
clone size: NA
D gene: NA
J gene: TRBJ2-1
CDR3 protein: CASSLSWTIFNEQFF
CDR3 DNA: TGTGCCAGCAGTTTATCGTGGACTATCTTCAATGAGCAGTTCTTC

V gene: TRBV28
clone size: NA
D gene: TRBD1
J gene: TRBJ2-2
CDR3 protein: CASSSDRGVTGELFF
CDR3 DNA: TGTGCCAGCAGTTCGGACAGGGGGGTCACCGGGGAGCTGTTTTTT

V gene: TRBV18
clone size: NA
D gene: TRBD2
J gene: TRBJ2-7
CDR3 protein: CASSPQWFSGRMYEQYF
CDR3 DNA: TGTGCCAGCTCACCACAATGGTTCAGCGGGAGGATGTACGAGCAGTACTTC

V gene: TRBV4-1
clone size: NA
D gene: TRBD2
J gene: TRBJ2-1
CDR3 protein: CASSQRASGYNEQFF
CDR3 DNA: TGCGCCAGCAGCCAGCGAGCTAGCGGATACAATGAGCAGTTCTTC

V gene: TRBV28
clone size: NA
D gene: TRBD2
J gene: TRBJ2-7
CDR3 protein: CASSFGLAGGLTYF
CDR3 DNA: TGTGCCAGCAGTTTTGGGCTAGCGGGAGGGCTCACGTACTTC

V gene: TRBV5-6
clone size: NA
D gene: NA
J gene: TRBJ2-7
CDR3 protein: CASSLAGTSYEQYF
CDR3 DNA: TGTGCCAGCAGCTTAGCGGGTACCTCCTACGAGCAGTACTTC

V gene: TRBV5-5
clone size: NA
D gene: NA
J gene: TRBJ2-3
CDR3 protein: CASNLQYF
CDR3 DNA: TGTGCCAGCAACCTGCAGTATTTT

V gene: TRBV15
clone size: NA
D gene: NA
J gene: TRBJ1-5
CDR3 protein: CATSRDSAFSNQPQHF
CDR3 DNA: TGTGCCACCAGCAGAGATAGTGCATTCAGCAATCAGCCCCAGCATTTT